This T cell receptor beta chain derives from a study of blood T cell repertoires in COVID-19. Whole-study context: Italy, Spain and the United States were the sources of the convalescent and acute COVID-19 samples. PBMCs, B-cell-depleted T cells, or T cells provided the cDNA or gDNA that made up the material.

A few counts support this clone. V was pared by 2 bases and J by 1 base, with 12 bases between. The CDR3 is 16 amino acids. Germline CDR1 is SNHLY and CDR2 is FYNNEI. As handled by the study authors: Reference gene primers were amplified, and this amplification served to estimate nucleated cell counts. Profiled with immunoSEQ multiplex PCR; TCRdb holds only in-frame clones, not every one. V, J and clone size were drawn from that table, and D and trimming were deduced from the DNA. The sample holds 70,000 to 80,000 clones, 75% to 90% seen once. Material: peripheral blood. This TCR was recovered from a woman older than 75 with active or convalescent COVID-19. The V call is TRBV2, the J call TRBJ2-4; possibly TRBD1 for D (5 bases). The CDR3 DNA is TGTGCCAGCAGTGAACAGGGTAGTCGGGCCAAAAACATTCAGTACTTC. It codes for CASSEQGSRAKNIQYF.